One and the same sample provided the 24 T cell receptor beta chains below, sequenced in a study of T cells in Graves' hyperthyroidism and ophthalmopathy. Authors of the study amplified TCR beta CDR3 regions from RNA transcripts. When the TCR CDR3 underwent first-round RT-PCR, the HTBI primer set was used. From the multiplex PCR reads, TCRdb called clonotypes with MiXCR, one entry per CDR3 protein. Altogether 250,000 to 400,000 distinct CDR3 sequences are present, roughly an eighth being singletons, with the ten largest covering 34%. Sequenced: blood. The origin of the receptors is a woman aged 40 to 49 with Graves' ophthalmopathy.

The CDR3 DNA follows: TGTGCCAGCAGCTTTGGGGGCGCGGGCGCTGAAGCTTTCTTT. Translating it yields CASSFGGAGAEAFF. V is TRBV5-6 and J is TRBJ1-1; weak D call: TRBD1 (6 bases). Germline CDR1 reads SGHDT; CDR2 reads YYEEEE. Trimming took off 2 bases at V and 6 bases at J, with 14 bases between the two ends. The CDR3 sequence is 14 residues long. The full variable domain, completed using reference TRBV5-6 and TRBJ1-1, is DAGVTQSPTHLIKTRGQQVTLRCSPKSGHDTVSWYQQALGQGPQFIFQYYEEEERQRGNFPDRFSGHQFPNYSSELNVNALLLGDSALYLCASSFGGAGAEAFFGQGTRLTVV.

The J gene is TRBJ2-3, the V gene TRBV20-1; 9 nucleotides agree with TRBD2. With 6 bases clipped from V and 5 bases from J, the junction kept 12 bases outside the gene matches. The CDR3 runs 15 residues. Germline CDR1 and CDR2: DFQATT and SNEGSKA (reference sequence). The DNA for the CDR3 is TGCAGTGCCAGAATAGCGGGAGCTTATATAGATACGCAGTATTTT. Translation gives CSARIAGAYIDTQYF.

This clonotype has only a few counts. V and J are TRBV18 and TRBJ1-3, with D possibly TRBD1 on 5 matching bases. Between the trimmed V and J ends, which lost 3 bases and 0 bases, there was a span of 12 bases. In germline, CDR1 is KGHSH, CDR2 LQKENI. The CDR3 totals 16 residues. CDR3 coding DNA: TGTGCCAGCTCACCGAATCACAGGAGCTCTGGAAACACCATATATTTT. Encoded protein: CASSPNHRSSGNTIYF.

The chain joins TRBV5-1 to TRBJ2-1; TRBD1 matches 7 bases. With V trimmed by 2 bases and J by 6 bases, 8 bases remained unmatched. CDR3 length equals 15 residues. CDR1 and CDR2 (germline): SGHRS, YFSETQ. The DNA for the CDR3 is TGCGCCAGCAGCTTAGACAGGGTGGAAATCAATGAGCAGTTCTTC. This translates into CASSLDRVEINEQFF.

This clonotype was recorded only once. This CDR3 is CASSPGTSPYEQFF. In DNA, the CDR3 is TGTGCCAGCAGCCCGGGGACTAGCCCCTATGAGCAGTTCTTC. The rearrangement uses TRBV5-4 and TRBJ2-1, with 9 bases matching TRBD2. This CDR3 is 14 amino acids long. Germline loops: CDR1 SGHNT, CDR2 YYREEE (reference sequence). Trimming took 4 bases from V and 8 from J; bases not matched to a gene: 7.

This clonotype was seen many times. The chain joins TRBV5-1 to TRBJ1-2; TRBD1 matches 7 bases. The germline V gene encodes CDR1 SGHRS and CDR2 YFSETQ. The V and J ends lost 6 bases and 4 bases, in that order; junction bases with no gene match: 12. This CDR3 has 15 amino acids. DNA of the CDR3: TGCGCCAGCACCTTCACCTCGACAGGGAGCTATGGCTACACCTTC. Translated: CASTFTSTGSYGYTF. The full variable domain, with the rest looked up from reference TRBV5-1 and TRBJ1-2, is KAGVTQTPRYLIKTRGQQVTLSCSPISGHRSVSWYQQTPGQGLQFLFEYFSETQRNKGNFPGRFSGRQFSNSRSEMNVSTLELGDSALYLCASTFTSTGSYGYTFGSGTRLTVV.

This clonotype came up many times. V gene TRBV20-1 combines with J gene TRBJ2-5, with D hard to call. The V and J ends lost 2 bases and 5 bases respectively, with 6 bases between them. The germline V gene encodes CDR1 DFQATT and CDR2 SNEGSKA (reference sequence). CDR3 length: 11 amino acids. This CDR3 reads CSARHGETQYF. The CDR3 coding sequence is TGCAGTGCTAGACACGGGGAGACCCAGTACTTC.

The table lists this clonotype with many counts. The CDR3 bases are TGTGCCAGCAGCCTTTTCCACCCCCGCACAAGGGATGAGCAGTTCTTC. It encodes CASSLFHPRTRDEQFF. This rearrangement joins TRBV16 to TRBJ2-1; D not resolved. The CDR3 has 16 amino acids. The germline V gene has CDR1 KGHSY and CDR2 FQNENV. Trimming took off 4 bases at V and 8 bases at J, with 21 bases between the two ends.

This clonotype has a count of ten or more. The chain combines TRBV12-3 or TRBV12-4 with TRBJ2-5; perhaps TRBD1 as D (6 bases). Trimming shortened V by 4 bases and J by 2 bases, and 11 bases separated the two germline ends. The CDR3 runs 14 residues. CDR3 sequence: CASSSRTVQETQYF. CDR3 nucleotide sequence: TGTGCCAGCAGTTCCCGGACAGTTCAAGAGACCCAGTACTTC.

This clonotype was seen only a few times. The chain's CDR3 is CASSEQGSSGNTIYF. In DNA, the CDR3 is TGTGCCAGCAGTGAACAGGGGTCATCCGGAAACACCATATATTTT. The V call is TRBV9, the J call TRBJ1-3, with 7 bases matching TRBD1. The V segment lost 5 bases and the J segment 4 bases; nucleotides outside the gene matches: 9. The CDR3 is 15 residues long. Germline lookup yields CDR1 SGDLS and CDR2 YYNGEE.

The CDR3 DNA reads as TGCGCCAGCAGCTTGGTGTTCGGCGGGGGTTCCTACAATGAGCAGTTCTTC. Protein sequence: CASSLVFGGGSYNEQFF. V gene TRBV5-1 combines with J gene TRBJ2-1; 7 bases agree with TRBD2. The CDR3 consists of 17 residues. J lost 1 base, V lost 0 bases, and 7 bases had no gene match. Germline V gives CDR1 SGHRS, CDR2 YFSETQ.

V gene TRBV9 combines with J gene TRBJ2-3, with a weak D call TRBD2 (6 bases). The germline V and J ends were trimmed by 5 bases and 0 bases, with 13 bases remaining between them. CDR3 length equals 15 residues. Per the germline V gene, CDR1 is SGDLS and CDR2 is YYNGEE. CDR3 sequence: CASSERLASTDTQYF. The CDR3 nucleotides are TGTGCCAGCAGTGAACGCCTAGCGAGCACAGATACGCAGTATTTT. Combining the CDR3 with reference TRBV9 and TRBJ2-3 gives the whole variable domain DSGVTQTPKHLITATGQRVTLRCSPRSGDLSVYWYQQSLDQGLQFLIQYYNGEERAKGNILERFSAQQFPDLHSELNLSSLELGDSALYFCASSERLASTDTQYFGPGTRLTVL.

This clonotype was counted ten times or more. The chain recombines TRBV6-1 with TRBJ2-3; 13 positions match TRBD2. V lost 3 bases and J lost 0; bases outside the gene matches: 9. From germline, CDR1 is MNHNS and CDR2 SASEGT. This CDR3 spans 19 amino acids. The CDR3 here is CASSESPGLAGVSTDTQYF. The CDR3 DNA is TGTGCCAGCAGTGAGAGCCCCGGACTAGCGGGGGTTAGCACAGATACGCAGTATTTT.

In its sample, this clonotype was seen many times. The chain couples TRBV5-5 to TRBJ2-1, with a tentative D call TRBD2 (5 bases). V was pared by 1 base and J by 2 bases, with 16 bases between. Germline loops: CDR1 SGHKS, CDR2 YYEKEE (reference sequence). The CDR3 covers 17 residues. CDR3 loop: CASSLIPSGLTYNEQFF. CDR3 coding DNA: TGTGCCAGCAGCTTGATTCCCAGCGGCTTAACCTACAATGAGCAGTTCTTC. The whole variable domain, filled in from reference TRBV5-5 and TRBJ2-1, reads DAGVTQSPTHLIKTRGQQVTLRCSPISGHKSVSWYQQVLGQGPQFIFQYYEKEERGRGNFPDRFSARQFPNYSSELNVNALLLGDSALYLCASSLIPSGLTYNEQFFGPGTRLTVL.

This clonotype was observed many times. V usage is TRBV7-2 and J usage is TRBJ1-1, with a tentative D call TRBD1 (5 bases). The CDR3 has 15 amino acids. The V and J ends lost 1 base and 8 bases respectively, with 17 bases between them. Per the germline V gene, CDR1 is SGHTA and CDR2 is FQGNSA. The CDR3 sequence is CASSLDRQSFREAFF. CDR3 sequence (DNA): TGTGCCAGCAGCTTAGACAGGCAGAGTTTTAGGGAAGCTTTCTTT. Combining the CDR3 with reference TRBV7-2 and TRBJ1-1 gives the whole variable domain GAGVSQSPSNKVTEKGKDVELRCDPISGHTALYWYRQSLGQGLEFLIYFQGNSAPDKSGLPSDRFSAERTGGSVSTLTIQRTQQEDSAVYLCASSLDRQSFREAFFGQGTRLTVV.

The V gene is TRBV19, the J gene TRBJ1-5; maybe TRBD1 (5 bases). Trimming took 11 bases from V and 6 from J, leaving 11 bases between them. This CDR3 is built from 11 residues. CDR1 is LNHDA and CDR2 is SQIVND in the germline V gene (reference sequence). CDR3 sequence: CAGGGFQPQHF. CDR3 coding DNA: TGTGCCGGGGGGGGTTTTCAGCCCCAGCATTTT.

This clonotype was counted between two and nine times. This chain connects TRBV18 to TRBJ1-5; 9 positions agree with TRBD1. CDR1 KGHSH and CDR2 LQKENI come from the germline V gene. The V and J ends lost 6 bases and 5 bases, in that order; junction bases with no gene match: 8. The CDR3 runs to 15 residues. CDR3 region: CASSPGQGTYQPQHF. The CDR3 DNA is TGTGCCAGCTCGCCCGGACAGGGGACGTATCAGCCCCAGCATTTT.

This clonotype showed up just a few times. The chain is built from TRBV6-1 and TRBJ2-7, with D possibly being TRBD1 (6 bases). V was pared by 2 bases and J by 0 bases, with 11 bases between. CDR1 MNHNS and CDR2 SASEGT come from the germline V gene. CDR3 length equals 15 residues. The CDR3: CASSEQWTASYEQYF. The CDR3 nucleotides are TGTGCCAGCAGTGAACAATGGACAGCCTCCTACGAGCAGTACTTC.

This clonotype was picked up many times. CDR3 nucleotides: TGTGCCAGCAGTGTCCAGGGATTTACCTACGAGCAGTACTTC. Residues: CASSVQGFTYEQYF. The chain couples TRBV2 to TRBJ2-7, with a possible D match to TRBD1 (5 bases). V dropped 4 bases and J dropped 2 bases, with 12 bases sitting between them. Per the germline V gene, CDR1 is SNHLY and CDR2 is FYNNEI. This CDR3 region has 14 residues. Filled out from reference TRBV2 and TRBJ2-7, the complete variable domain reads EPEVTQTPSHQVTQMGQEVILRCVPISNHLYFYWYRQILGQKVEFLVSFYNNEISEKSEIFDDQFSVERPDGSNFTLKIRSTKLEDSAMYFCASSVQGFTYEQYFGPGTRLTVT.

Many counts were recorded for this clonotype. V usage is TRBV18 and J usage is TRBJ2-3, with D hard to call. The CDR3 totals 12 residues. V lost 2 bases and J 5 bases, leaving 5 bases between the germline ends. Germline V gives CDR1 KGHSH, CDR2 LQKENI. The CDR3 region has the DNA TGTGCCAGCTCACCAGATGGAGATACGCAGTATTTT. It encodes CASSPDGDTQYF.

This clonotype was recorded at least ten times. The V call is TRBV27, the J call TRBJ1-2, with D hard to call. CDR3 length equals 13 residues. Germline-derived CDR1 and CDR2 are MNHEY and SMNVEV (reference sequence). Trimming removed 3 bases from V and 4 bases from J, with 9 bases in between. The CDR3 region is CASSFGVTYGYTF. CDR3 DNA: TGTGCCAGCAGTTTTGGGGTGACCTATGGCTACACCTTC.

This clonotype was seen at least ten times. The chain couples TRBV6-5 to TRBJ2-1, with 8 bases matching TRBD2. The junction had 16 bases not matched to a gene; V was cut back by 0 bases and J by 6 bases. Germline assignment: CDR1 MNHEY and CDR2 SVGAGI. This CDR3 comprises 19 residues. CDR3 sequence: CASSYSNPIGGRLANEQFF. CDR3 DNA sequence: TGTGCCAGCAGTTACTCGAATCCTATAGGCGGGAGGCTGGCCAATGAGCAGTTCTTC.

Only one count was recorded for this clonotype. This chain links TRBV7-2 with TRBJ2-7, with TRBD1 matching over 10 bases. Germline CDR1 is SGHTA and CDR2 is FQGNSA. The CDR3 is made up of 16 amino acids. The V segment lost 5 bases and the J segment 6 bases; nucleotides outside the gene matches: 13. CDR3 loop: CASSPAPGTGDREQYF. DNA for the CDR3: TGTGCCAGCAGCCCCGCCCCCGGGACAGGGGATCGCGAGCAGTACTTC.

On this clonotype itself: A much larger clonotype is one base distant, so this may be a read error. V and J are TRBV2 and TRBJ2-5; the D is unclear. The CDR3 extends over 13 amino acids. Germline CDR1 SNHLY, CDR2 FYNNEI. Trimming pared 6 bases from V and 3 bases from J, leaving 11 bases between. The CDR3: CASRLGSKETQYF. The CDR3 nucleotides are TGTGCCAGCAGGCTGGGCTCTAAAGAGACCCAGTACTTC.